These T cell receptor beta chains were read from a single sample in a study of cytomegalovirus exposure and HLA in healthy donors. Profiled with immunoSEQ multiplex PCR; TCRdb holds only in-frame clones, not every one. The sample carries more than 100,000 clones, 63% recorded once. The sequencing input was PBMCs. All receptors derive from a middle-aged man in good health and CMV-seropositive. Each CDR3 is given with its conserved first and last residue. Fields, in order: CDR3 length, clone size, D gene, J gene, V gene, CDR3 DNA, CDR3 protein. A D gene is named only where the DNA matches it firmly. Size tells how often a clone was seen (once, few, many) or the class of an expanded clone, and some rows leave it out.

CDR3 length: 15; clone size: -; D gene: TRBD1; J gene: TRBJ2-7; V gene: TRBV10-1; CDR3 DNA: TGCGCCAGCAGTGACCGGACAGGAACCCTCTACGAGCAGTACTTC; CDR3 protein: CASSDRTGTLYEQYF
CDR3 length: 12; clone size: few; D gene: TRBD2; J gene: TRBJ2-5; V gene: TRBV11-2; CDR3 DNA: TGTGCCAGCAGCTTCTTTCCCGGGACTAGCAACTTC; CDR3 protein: CASSFFPGTSNF
CDR3 length: 16; clone size: -; D gene: TRBD2; J gene: TRBJ2-1; V gene: TRBV19; CDR3 DNA: TGTGCCAGTAGTATCCCCAATAGCGGGAGGGAGGATGAGCAGTTCTTC; CDR3 protein: CASSIPNSGREDEQFF
CDR3 length: 14; clone size: -; D gene: TRBD1; J gene: TRBJ1-1; V gene: TRBV2; CDR3 DNA: TGTGCCAGCAGGATGGACAGGGGGAACACTGAAGCTTTCTTT; CDR3 protein: CASRMDRGNTEAFF
CDR3 length: 17; clone size: -; D gene: TRBD1; J gene: TRBJ1-1; V gene: TRBV25-1; CDR3 DNA: TGTGCCAGCAGTGAATTCGGAACAGGGGGCACGGCTAATGAAGCTTTCTTT; CDR3 protein: CASSEFGTGGTANEAFF
CDR3 length: 15; clone size: -; D gene: -; J gene: TRBJ2-2; V gene: TRBV4-3; CDR3 DNA: TGCGCCAGCAGCAACTATTTTCAGAACACCGGGGAGCTGTTTTTT; CDR3 protein: CASSNYFQNTGELFF
CDR3 length: 14; clone size: -; D gene: TRBD1; J gene: TRBJ2-7; V gene: TRBV27; CDR3 DNA: TGTGCCAGCAGTCCGTGGGACAGTTCCTACGAGCAGTACTTC; CDR3 protein: CASSPWDSSYEQYF
CDR3 length: 16; clone size: -; D gene: -; J gene: TRBJ2-3; V gene: TRBV21-1; CDR3 DNA: TGTGCCAGCAGCAAAAGACGTCCGGGGGTCACAGATACGCAGTATTTT; CDR3 protein: CASSKRRPGVTDTQYF
CDR3 length: 16; clone size: -; D gene: TRBD1; J gene: TRBJ2-5; V gene: TRBV5-6; CDR3 DNA: TGTGCCAGCAGCATCGCACGGGACAGGGGGCGGGAGACCCAGTACTTC; CDR3 protein: CASSIARDRGRETQYF
CDR3 length: 18; clone size: few; D gene: -; J gene: TRBJ2-1; V gene: TRBV4-2; CDR3 DNA: TGTGCCAGCAGCCGAGACTCGGGACGGGAGACGATCTACAATGAGCAGTTCTTC; CDR3 protein: CASSRDSGRETIYNEQFF
CDR3 length: 15; clone size: -; D gene: TRBD2; J gene: TRBJ2-7; V gene: TRBV10-3; CDR3 DNA: TGTGCCATCAGTGGGTGGACTAGCGGGAGCCACGAGCAGTACTTC; CDR3 protein: CAISGWTSGSHEQYF
CDR3 length: 15; clone size: -; D gene: -; J gene: TRBJ1-1; V gene: TRBV7-2; CDR3 DNA: TGTGCCAGCAGCTTTGGAGACAGGCCTAACACTGAAGCTTTCTTT; CDR3 protein: CASSFGDRPNTEAFF
CDR3 length: 15; clone size: -; D gene: TRBD1; J gene: TRBJ1-2; V gene: TRBV28; CDR3 DNA: TGTGCCAGCAGCCCCGGACAGGGGGCTTACTCTGGCTACACCTTC; CDR3 protein: CASSPGQGAYSGYTF
CDR3 length: 15; clone size: -; D gene: -; J gene: TRBJ1-1; V gene: TRBV2; CDR3 DNA: TGTGCCAGCAGCCTCCGGGGTGCGGGGGACACTGAAGCTTTCTTT; CDR3 protein: CASSLRGAGDTEAFF
CDR3 length: 15; clone size: -; D gene: TRBD1; J gene: TRBJ2-7; V gene: TRBV10-3; CDR3 DNA: TGTGCCATCACCGAGGGACAGGGTGAACGCTACGAGCAGTACTTC; CDR3 protein: CAITEGQGERYEQYF
CDR3 length: 17; clone size: -; D gene: TRBD2; J gene: TRBJ2-2; V gene: TRBV5-1; CDR3 DNA: TGCGCCAGCAGCTTGGCCCAGCGGGGGGGCTGGACCGGGGAGCTGTTTTTT; CDR3 protein: CASSLAQRGGWTGELFF
CDR3 length: 16; clone size: -; D gene: -; J gene: TRBJ2-1; V gene: TRBV27; CDR3 DNA: TGTGCCAGCACCCCCTGGGCCGGGAGCTCCTACAATGAGCAGTTCTTC; CDR3 protein: CASTPWAGSSYNEQFF
CDR3 length: 15; clone size: -; D gene: TRBD1; J gene: TRBJ1-2; V gene: TRBV6-5; CDR3 DNA: TGTGCCAGCAGTTCGGAGGACAGGGGCAGCTATGGCTACACCTTC; CDR3 protein: CASSSEDRGSYGYTF
CDR3 length: 14; clone size: -; D gene: TRBD1; J gene: TRBJ1-2; V gene: TRBV27; CDR3 DNA: TGTGCCAGCAGTTCGGGGACAGGGGACTATGGCTACACCTTC; CDR3 protein: CASSSGTGDYGYTF
CDR3 length: 15; clone size: -; D gene: TRBD1; J gene: TRBJ1-5; V gene: TRBV5-1; CDR3 DNA: TGCGCCAGCAGCTTGTGGACAGGTGGTAATCAGCCCCAGCATTTT; CDR3 protein: CASSLWTGGNQPQHF
CDR3 length: 15; clone size: -; D gene: -; J gene: TRBJ2-7; V gene: TRBV6-1; CDR3 DNA: TGTGCCAGCCGTCCACGCGGCCTTACGCCACGGGAGCAGTACTTC; CDR3 protein: CASRPRGLTPREQYF
CDR3 length: 13; clone size: -; D gene: TRBD1; J gene: TRBJ1-2; V gene: TRBV6-6; CDR3 DNA: TGTGCCGGGGACAGGGACGGTAACTATGGCTACACCTTC; CDR3 protein: CAGDRDGNYGYTF
CDR3 length: 17; clone size: once; D gene: -; J gene: TRBJ1-5; V gene: TRBV4-1; CDR3 DNA: TGCGCCAGCAGCCAAACGGAGTTGCCAGGGACTTATCAGCCCCAGCATTTT; CDR3 protein: CASSQTELPGTYQPQHF
CDR3 length: 15; clone size: -; D gene: -; J gene: TRBJ2-5; V gene: TRBV7-2; CDR3 DNA: TGTGCCAGCAGCCAAAACGGGGGACAGCAAGAGACCCAGTACTTC; CDR3 protein: CASSQNGGQQETQYF
CDR3 length: 14; clone size: -; D gene: TRBD1; J gene: TRBJ2-7; V gene: TRBV5-6; CDR3 DNA: TGTGCCAGCAGCTTGGGGGACAGGGACCACGAGCAGTACTTC; CDR3 protein: CASSLGDRDHEQYF
CDR3 length: 14; clone size: -; D gene: -; J gene: TRBJ1-2; V gene: TRBV29-1; CDR3 DNA: TGCAGCGTTGTATGGGGGCCACCTTCCTATGGCTACACCTTC; CDR3 protein: CSVVWGPPSYGYTF
CDR3 length: 15; clone size: -; D gene: TRBD1; J gene: TRBJ1-1; V gene: TRBV11-2; CDR3 DNA: TGTGCCAGCAGCCGCACAGGGGTGGTGAACACTGAAGCTTTCTTT; CDR3 protein: CASSRTGVVNTEAFF
CDR3 length: 13; clone size: -; D gene: -; J gene: TRBJ1-5; V gene: TRBV5-6; CDR3 DNA: TGTGCCAGCAGCACCGGCAGGGGCCAGCCCCAGCATTTT; CDR3 protein: CASSTGRGQPQHF
CDR3 length: 12; clone size: -; D gene: -; J gene: TRBJ2-7; V gene: TRBV28; CDR3 DNA: TGTGCCAGCAGCTCAGACTCCTACGAGCAGTACTTC; CDR3 protein: CASSSDSYEQYF
CDR3 length: 14; clone size: -; D gene: -; J gene: TRBJ2-3; V gene: TRBV6-5; CDR3 DNA: TGTGCCAGCAGTGTACCAGGGGGCACAGATACGCAGTATTTT; CDR3 protein: CASSVPGGTDTQYF
CDR3 length: 13; clone size: once; D gene: TRBD2; J gene: TRBJ2-7; V gene: TRBV6-5; CDR3 DNA: TGTGCCAGCAGACGCGGCGGGGGGAACGAGCAGTACTTC; CDR3 protein: CASRRGGGNEQYF
CDR3 length: 13; clone size: -; D gene: TRBD1; J gene: TRBJ1-1; V gene: TRBV7-3; CDR3 DNA: TGTGCCAGCAGCTTCGACAGGGGATTGCAAGCTTTCTTT; CDR3 protein: CASSFDRGLQAFF
CDR3 length: 10; clone size: few; D gene: -; J gene: TRBJ2-5; V gene: TRBV7-7; CDR3 DNA: TGTCACGTTGGGGGGGAGACCCAGTACTTC; CDR3 protein: CHVGGETQYF
CDR3 length: 12; clone size: -; D gene: TRBD2; J gene: TRBJ2-1; V gene: TRBV29-1; CDR3 DNA: TGCAGCGCGGGACTAGCGGGCAATGAGCAGTTCTTC; CDR3 protein: CSAGLAGNEQFF
CDR3 length: 15; clone size: once; D gene: -; J gene: TRBJ2-5; V gene: TRBV28; CDR3 DNA: TGTGCCAGCGTTGGGGGCAGGACCTACCAAGAGACCCAGTACTTC; CDR3 protein: CASVGGRTYQETQYF
CDR3 length: 13; clone size: -; D gene: -; J gene: TRBJ1-1; V gene: TRBV28; CDR3 DNA: TGTGCCAGCAGTTTTCCATTTAACACTGAAGCTTTCTTT; CDR3 protein: CASSFPFNTEAFF
CDR3 length: 17; clone size: -; D gene: TRBD2; J gene: TRBJ2-7; V gene: TRBV10-1; CDR3 DNA: TGCGCCAGCAGTGAGCTAATAGCGGGAGGGATTTACTACGAGCAGTACTTC; CDR3 protein: CASSELIAGGIYYEQYF
CDR3 length: 14; clone size: -; D gene: -; J gene: TRBJ2-3; V gene: TRBV19; CDR3 DNA: TGTGCCAGTAGTATACAGGATAGCACAGATACGCAGTATTTT; CDR3 protein: CASSIQDSTDTQYF
CDR3 length: 13; clone size: -; D gene: -; J gene: TRBJ1-2; V gene: TRBV2; CDR3 DNA: TGTGCCAGCAGTGGCCCAGGGCGCTATGGCTACACCTTC; CDR3 protein: CASSGPGRYGYTF
CDR3 length: 14; clone size: -; D gene: -; J gene: TRBJ2-7; V gene: TRBV30; CDR3 DNA: TGTGCCTGGAGTATTGAGGGCGTGACCTACGAGCAGTACTTC; CDR3 protein: CAWSIEGVTYEQYF
CDR3 length: 14; clone size: -; D gene: -; J gene: TRBJ2-1; V gene: TRBV5-1; CDR3 DNA: TGCGCCAGCAGGTCCAGCGGTCCCTACAATGAGCAGTTCTTC; CDR3 protein: CASRSSGPYNEQFF
CDR3 length: 13; clone size: few; D gene: -; J gene: TRBJ2-3; V gene: TRBV5-4; CDR3 DNA: TGTGCCAGCAGCTTGGACTATGGAGATACGCAGTATTTT; CDR3 protein: CASSLDYGDTQYF
CDR3 length: 15; clone size: once; D gene: -; J gene: TRBJ2-7; V gene: TRBV5-1; CDR3 DNA: TGCGCCAGCAGCTTGGCCGAGACAGTTTCCTACGAGCAGTACTTC; CDR3 protein: CASSLAETVSYEQYF
CDR3 length: 16; clone size: -; D gene: TRBD2; J gene: TRBJ2-7; V gene: TRBV7-9; CDR3 DNA: TGTGCCAGCAGCCCCCTACGTAGCGGGGGGGCTCACGAGCAGTACTTC; CDR3 protein: CASSPLRSGGAHEQYF
CDR3 length: 17; clone size: few; D gene: TRBD2; J gene: TRBJ2-1; V gene: TRBV5-1; CDR3 DNA: TGCGCCAGCAGCTTGGATTCGGTAGCGGGGGCCCGGAATGAGCAGTTCTTC; CDR3 protein: CASSLDSVAGARNEQFF
CDR3 length: 14; clone size: once; D gene: TRBD1; J gene: TRBJ1-1; V gene: TRBV7-9; CDR3 DNA: TGTGCCAGCAGCGAGGGGACAGGGGGCACTGAAGCTTTCTTT; CDR3 protein: CASSEGTGGTEAFF
CDR3 length: 14; clone size: -; D gene: -; J gene: TRBJ2-7; V gene: TRBV6-5; CDR3 DNA: TGTGCCAGCAGTTACTCTACAGAGAGGGACGAGCAGTACTTC; CDR3 protein: CASSYSTERDEQYF
CDR3 length: 16; clone size: -; D gene: TRBD1; J gene: TRBJ2-5; V gene: TRBV18; CDR3 DNA: TGTGCCAGCTCACCACCGGGACAGATGTACCAAGAGACCCAGTACTTC; CDR3 protein: CASSPPGQMYQETQYF
CDR3 length: 14; clone size: -; D gene: -; J gene: TRBJ2-3; V gene: TRBV6-5; CDR3 DNA: TGTGCCAGCAGTTATTATCAACGGGCAGATACGCAGTATTTT; CDR3 protein: CASSYYQRADTQYF
CDR3 length: 10; clone size: -; D gene: -; J gene: TRBJ2-1; V gene: TRBV29-1; CDR3 DNA: TGCAGCGTTGCCGACAATGAGCAGTTCTTC; CDR3 protein: CSVADNEQFF
CDR3 length: 15; clone size: -; D gene: TRBD1; J gene: TRBJ2-2; V gene: TRBV27; CDR3 DNA: TGTGCCAGCAGTGTGGCAGGGGGCTTCACCGGGGAGCTGTTTTTT; CDR3 protein: CASSVAGGFTGELFF
CDR3 length: 16; clone size: few; D gene: TRBD2; J gene: TRBJ2-1; V gene: TRBV27; CDR3 DNA: TGTGCCAGCAGTTTACATAGCGGGAGCTCCTACAATGAGCAGTTCTTC; CDR3 protein: CASSLHSGSSYNEQFF
CDR3 length: 16; clone size: -; D gene: -; J gene: TRBJ2-1; V gene: TRBV19; CDR3 DNA: TGTGCCAGTAGTATATCGGCAGGTCCTTCCTACAATGAGCAGTTCTTC; CDR3 protein: CASSISAGPSYNEQFF
CDR3 length: 13; clone size: once; D gene: TRBD1; J gene: TRBJ1-2; V gene: TRBV30; CDR3 DNA: TGTGCCTGGAGTGTTGACAGGGGAACAAGCTACACCTTC; CDR3 protein: CAWSVDRGTSYTF
CDR3 length: 18; clone size: few; D gene: TRBD2; J gene: TRBJ2-3; V gene: TRBV19; CDR3 DNA: TGTGCCAGTAGTATAGGACTAGCGGGGGGTTACAAGACAGATACGCAGTATTTT; CDR3 protein: CASSIGLAGGYKTDTQYF